The clone carrying this T cell receptor (beta chain) was found once. Its target is unknown. This entry is derived from a study of T cell responses to AZD1222 COVID-19 vaccine. Study results and limitations: Baseline seropositivity occurred in only a handful of AZD1222 recipients. Sampling captured repertoires only after the peak T cell response. Donors, mostly white British, included more females; clonal diversity was possibly underestimated. Spike-wide vaccine-associated CD4 TCRs dominated at 160-218 and 743-854.

The repertoire was sequenced with immunoSEQ multiplex PCR; TCRdb's copy has only in-frame clones and lacks some. The data contain 200,000 or so clones, 94% of them singletons. Germline CDR1 is SGHVS and CDR2 is FNYEAQ. Losses at the gene ends were 4 bases for V and 8 bases for J; bases not matched to a gene: 3. The CDR3 is 12 residues long. The origin of this receptor is an adult in good health. J is TRBJ1-1 and V is TRBV7-6, with 8 bases identical to TRBD1. This specimen consisted of peripheral blood, obtained on day 0 of AZD1222 vaccination. This chain's CDR3 is CASSWRQGEAFF. The CDR3 bases are TGTGCCAGCAGCTGGCGACAGGGGGAAGCTTTCTTT.